The 8 T cell receptor beta chains given below trace back to one sample, sequenced in a study of yellow fever vaccine responses in identical twins (dated by TCRdb to the late 2010s). Library creation used RT-PCR. TCRdb names Illumina HiSeq 2500 as the instrument used. Clones were called with MiXCR by TCRdb after fastp trimmed the public reads at Q25, and only in-frame beta chains were retained. When rows share a CDR3 protein, they turn into one entry using the most common DNA and genes. In this sample the table shows approximately 11,000 distinct CDR3 sequences, 77% of which occur a single time. The ten largest clones take up around 7.8% of the sample. This material consisted of T cells from blood (PBMCs), unsorted or a sorted subset (not recorded which), taken before or after yellow fever vaccination (not recorded which). These receptors all stem from a woman between 18 and 29 years old who received the yellow fever vaccine. Donor details come from another sample of the same person, matched by shared clones.

The rearrangement joins TRBV7-6 to TRBJ2-2; 10 nucleotides line up with TRBD1. In germline, CDR1 is SGHVS, CDR2 FNYEAQ. V lost 5 bases and J lost 6; bases outside the gene matches: 6. The CDR3 totals 15 residues. The CDR3 reads CASSRRQGAAGELFF. DNA for the CDR3: TGTGCCAGCAGCCGACGACAGGGGGCGGCCGGGGAGCTGTTTTTT.

This chain links TRBV11-1 with TRBJ1-2; D not resolved. From germline, CDR1 is SGHAT and CDR2 FQDESV (reference sequence). This CDR3 region has 14 residues. Trimming removed 4 bases at V and 2 bases at J, with 11 bases between. CDR3 in amino acids: CASSYLPENYGYTF. In DNA, the CDR3 is TGTGCCAGCAGCTATCTCCCAGAAAACTATGGCTACACCTTC.

The chain carries TRBV13 and TRBJ1-2, with TRBD1 identical over 8 bases. Looked up from germline, CDR1 is PRHDT and CDR2 is FYEKMQ (reference sequence). V lost 2 bases to trimming and J lost 5 bases; unmatched junction nucleotides: 7. CDR3 length equals 15 residues. In nucleotides, the CDR3 is TGTGCCAGCAGCTTACAGGGGGCAGTTGGGTATGGCTACACCTTC. Encoded protein: CASSLQGAVGYGYTF.

The chain has TRBV7-2 and TRBJ2-5; D uncertain. The CDR3 is 16 amino acids. Germline values: CDR1 SGHTA, CDR2 FQGNSA. Trimming removed 0 bases at V and 3 bases at J, with 14 bases between. CDR3 sequence (DNA): TGTGCCAGCAGCTTAGCCCTACGCGGTTACGAAGAGACCCAGTACTTC. This translates into CASSLALRGYEETQYF. Filled out from reference TRBV7-2 and TRBJ2-5, the complete variable domain reads GAGVSQSPSNKVTEKGKDVELRCDPISGHTALYWYRQSLGQGLEFLIYFQGNSAPDKSGLPSDRFSAERTGGSVSTLTIQRTQQEDSAVYLCASSLALRGYEETQYFGPGTRLLVL.

The chain is built from TRBV28 and TRBJ2-7; 12 nucleotides line up with TRBD1. Germline loops: CDR1 MDHEN, CDR2 SYDVKM. V was pared by 6 bases and J by 7 bases, with 7 bases of the junction left unmatched. The CDR3 length is 14 residues. The CDR3 sequence is CASRPGTGGLEQYF. In nucleotides, the CDR3 is TGTGCCAGCAGGCCCGGGACAGGGGGCTTAGAGCAGTACTTC.

This chain links TRBV7-9 with TRBJ2-1; D is ambiguous. Per the germline V gene, CDR1 is SEHNR and CDR2 is FQNEAQ (reference sequence). The CDR3 runs 11 residues. V shed 4 bases and J shed 5 bases, with 3 bases lying between them. The CDR3 loop reads CASSSNNEQFF. In DNA form, the CDR3 reads TGTGCCAGCAGCTCAAACAATGAGCAGTTCTTC.

V is TRBV12-3 or TRBV12-4 and J is TRBJ1-5; 11 nucleotides agree with TRBD1. The V segment lost 6 bases and the J segment 5 bases; nucleotides outside the gene matches: 3. This CDR3 contains 14 residues. The CDR3 DNA sequence: TGTGCCAGCAGCCCGGGACAGGGGGATCAGCCCCAGCATTTT. This translates into CASSPGQGDQPQHF.

This clonotype was seen a single time. The rearrangement links TRBV7-6 to TRBJ2-2; 8 bases fit TRBD1. The CDR3 runs 14 residues. Unmatched junction bases numbered 4, after V lost 4 bases and J lost 6 bases. Germline lookup yields CDR1 SGHVS and CDR2 FNYEAQ. This CDR3 reads CASSSGTGPGELFF. The CDR3 DNA is TGTGCCAGCAGCTCCGGGACAGGCCCCGGGGAGCTGTTTTTT. Full variable domain (remainder filled in from reference TRBV7-6 and TRBJ2-2): GAGVSQSPRYKVTKRGQDVALRCDPISGHVSLYWYRQALGQGPEFLTYFNYEAQQDKSGLPNDRFSAERPEGSISTLTIQRTEQRDSAMYRCASSSGTGPGELFFGEGSRLTVL.